This T cell receptor (beta chain) was obtained from a study of OX40 agonist ivuxolimab in advanced cancers. The CDR3 consists of 13 residues. CDR1 is SGDLS and CDR2 is YYNGEE in the germline V gene. V shed 4 bases and J shed 7 bases, with 14 bases lying between them. Here immunoSEQ multiplex PCR was the method, and the copy in TCRdb shows in-frame clones only, minus some. The sample includes about 77,000 clones, roughly 85% of them seen just once. In the case of this clone: What it binds is not known.

Findings of the study overall: Nonresponders, in some cases, also had low normalized T-cell clonal expansion. Within 6 weeks, CD4+ and CD8+ blood T cells expanded clonally at 0.1 to 3.0 mg/kg. Researchers did not determine the expanded peripheral T cells' antigen specificity.

The clonotype comes from an adult with an advanced solid tumor such as melanoma, head and neck, liver or kidney cancer. Sequences were derived from CD4+ or CD8+ T cells sorted from blood, sampled in a trial of the OX40 agonist ivuxolimab. The chain combines TRBV9 with TRBJ1-2; maybe TRBD1 (5 bases). In DNA, the CDR3 is TGTGCCAGCAGCCCGCAGGGAAGTGGTGGCTACACCTTC. It is translated as CASSPQGSGGYTF.